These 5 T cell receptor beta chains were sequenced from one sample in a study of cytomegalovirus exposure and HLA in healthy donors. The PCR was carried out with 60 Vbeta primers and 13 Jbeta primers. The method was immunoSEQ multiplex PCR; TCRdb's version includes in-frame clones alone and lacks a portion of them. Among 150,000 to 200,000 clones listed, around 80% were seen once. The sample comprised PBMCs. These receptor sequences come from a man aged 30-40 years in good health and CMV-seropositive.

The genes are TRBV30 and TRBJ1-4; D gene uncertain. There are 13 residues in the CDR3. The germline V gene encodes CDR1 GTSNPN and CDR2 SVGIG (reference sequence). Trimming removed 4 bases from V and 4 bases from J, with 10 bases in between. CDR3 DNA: TGTGCCTGGACCTACAGTAATAATGAAAAACTGTTTTTT. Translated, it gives CAWTYSNNEKLFF.

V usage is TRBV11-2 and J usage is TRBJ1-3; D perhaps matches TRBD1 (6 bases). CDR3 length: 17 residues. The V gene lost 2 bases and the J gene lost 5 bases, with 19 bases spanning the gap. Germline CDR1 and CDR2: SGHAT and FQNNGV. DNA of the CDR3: TGTGCCAGCAGCTTAACCTCACAGGGATTCCTCCGAAACACCATATATTTT. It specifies CASSLTSQGFLRNTIYF.

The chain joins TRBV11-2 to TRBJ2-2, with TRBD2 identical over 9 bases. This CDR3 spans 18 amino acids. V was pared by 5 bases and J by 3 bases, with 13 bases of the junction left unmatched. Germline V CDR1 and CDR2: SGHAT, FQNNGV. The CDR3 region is CASSGYRLAGADTGELFF. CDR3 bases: TGTGCCAGCAGCGGATACCGTTTAGCGGGAGCCGACACCGGGGAGCTGTTTTTT.

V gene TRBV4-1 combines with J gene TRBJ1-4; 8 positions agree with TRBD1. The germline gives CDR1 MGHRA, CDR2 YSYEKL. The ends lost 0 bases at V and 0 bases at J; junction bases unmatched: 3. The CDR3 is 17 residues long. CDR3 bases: TGCGCCAGCAGCCAAGACAGGGGGCGTGCAACTAATGAAAAACTGTTTTTT. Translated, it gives CASSQDRGRATNEKLFF.

The CDR3: CASSQGPGQVFYGYTF. The DNA for the CDR3 is TGCGCCAGCAGCCAGGGTCCGGGACAGGTTTTCTATGGCTACACCTTC. V is TRBV4-3 and J is TRBJ1-2; TRBD1 aligns across 8 bases. Per the germline V gene, CDR1 is LGHNA and CDR2 is YSLEER. Trimming cost V 3 bases and J 4 bases; bases outside gene matches: 10. CDR3 size: 16 residues.